This is a list of T cell receptor beta chains from one sample in a study of blood T cell repertoires in COVID-19. The assay was immunoSEQ multiplex PCR, and TCRdb's table has in-frame clones only and misses some. The table includes approximately 22,000 clones, 82% detected once. The sequenced sample was peripheral blood. These TCRs come from a human donor in a cohort sampled during active COVID-19. CDR3s include the opening cysteine and the closing phenylalanine or tryptophan. A D gene is named only where the DNA matches it firmly. The size entry is marked missing in some rows and otherwise reads once, few, many or a size class.

V gene	J gene	D gene	clone size	CDR3 DNA	CDR3 protein
TRBV4-2	TRBJ2-1	TRBD2	once	TGTGCCAGCAGCCGGAGTGGGAGTCCTAGCGGGAGTTACAATGAGCAGTTCTTC	CASSRSGSPSGSYNEQFF
TRBV2	TRBJ1-6	TRBD1	few	TGTGCCAGCCCGTCCGGACAGGGTGCATATTCACCCCTCCACTTT	CASPSGQGAYSPLHF
TRBV27	TRBJ2-7	TRBD1	once	TGTGCCAGCGGTCTAAACGGACAGGGTCCCTACGAGCAGTACTTC	CASGLNGQGPYEQYF
TRBV7-2	TRBJ1-5	NA	few	TGTGCCAGCAGCTTAGGGGCAGGGAATCAGCCCCAGCATTTT	CASSLGAGNQPQHF
TRBV10-1	TRBJ2-1	TRBD2	NA	TGCGCCAGCAGACGAGCGGGAGCCTACAATGAGCAGTTCTTC	CASRRAGAYNEQFF
TRBV5-1	TRBJ2-7	NA	once	TGCGCCAGCAGCCTACCCTCGTTGGGGACACCCTACGAGCAGTACTTC	CASSLPSLGTPYEQYF
TRBV6-5	TRBJ1-4	TRBD1	NA	TGTGCCACCGGACAGGGCTATAGTAATGAAAAACTGTTTTTT	CATGQGYSNEKLFF
TRBV3-1/TRBV3-2	TRBJ1-1	TRBD1	NA	TGTGCCAGCAGCCAAGCGCCCTATAAACAGGGGAGAGCTTTCTTT	CASSQAPYKQGRAFF
TRBV2	TRBJ2-7	TRBD2	NA	TGTGCCAGCACCTCTAGCGGGTACTCCTACGAGCAGTACTTC	CASTSSGYSYEQYF
TRBV9	TRBJ1-6	NA	NA	TGTGCCAGCAGCGTATCGGGGGGGGCAGTGTCTTCACCCCTCCACTTT	CASSVSGGAVSSPLHF
TRBV5-1	TRBJ2-5	TRBD1	once	TGCGCCAGCAGCTTGGCCGCCCGGACAGGGGGTCAAGAGACCCAGTACTTC	CASSLAARTGGQETQYF
TRBV9	TRBJ2-5	NA	NA	TGTGCCAGCAGCGTAGGCAGGGGCTTGGGGACCCAGTACTTC	CASSVGRGLGTQYF
TRBV7-9	TRBJ1-1	NA	NA	TGTGCCAGCAGCTTAGCGTTGACAAGGTTGAACACTGAAGCTTTCTTT	CASSLALTRLNTEAFF
TRBV9	TRBJ1-2	NA	few	TGTGCCAGCAGTCCGCGGCCCTCCTATGGCTACACCTTC	CASSPRPSYGYTF
TRBV6-5	TRBJ1-4	TRBD1	NA	TGTGCCACCCGGACAGGGGAAAAACTGTTTTTT	CATRTGEKLFF
TRBV5-1	TRBJ2-1	TRBD2	NA	TGCGCCAGCAGCTTGTCCAGCGGGAGCCACACAGAGCAGTTCTTC	CASSLSSGSHTEQFF
TRBV28	TRBJ2-2	TRBD1	NA	TGTGCCAGCAGCTTTGACAGGGGTCCCAGGGAGCTGTTTTTT	CASSFDRGPRELFF
TRBV19	TRBJ2-1	TRBD1	NA	TGTGCCAGTCGCCGGGACAGGTCGAACAATGAGCAGTTCTTC	CASRRDRSNNEQFF
TRBV9	TRBJ2-3	TRBD2	NA	TGTGCCAGCAGCGTCCCCAAGCGGGGGGGCACAGATACGCAGTATTTT	CASSVPKRGGTDTQYF
TRBV28	TRBJ1-5	TRBD1	NA	TGTGCCAGCAGACCAGGGGGCGAGGGGAATCAGCCCCAGCATTTT	CASRPGGEGNQPQHF
TRBV30	TRBJ1-3	NA	once	TGTGCCTGGACCCCGGGACACAGAACTTCCTCTGGAAACACCATATATTTT	CAWTPGHRTSSGNTIYF
TRBV3-1/TRBV3-2	TRBJ2-2	NA	NA	TGTGCCAGCAGCCGGTTAGGGAGTCGGACGACCGGGGAGCTGTTTTTT	CASSRLGSRTTGELFF
TRBV12-3/TRBV12-4	TRBJ2-7	NA	NA	TGTGCCAGCAGTTTCCAGAACCTCTACGAGCAGTACTTC	CASSFQNLYEQYF
TRBV27	TRBJ2-7	NA	NA	TGTGCCAGCAGTTTCCCCAGCGGGCTTAAGTACTTC	CASSFPSGLKYF
TRBV6-2/TRBV6-3	TRBJ2-1	TRBD2	NA	TGTGCCAGCAGTTATTCCTTTAGCGGGAAAAGCTCCTACAATGAGCAGTTCTTC	CASSYSFSGKSSYNEQFF
TRBV9	TRBJ2-7	NA	NA	TGTGCCAGCAGTGATGGGCGGGACTACGAGCAGTACTTC	CASSDGRDYEQYF
TRBV5-6	TRBJ2-2	TRBD1	NA	TGTGCCAGCAGCCGACAGGGGTATCTGGACACCGGGGAGCTGTTTTTT	CASSRQGYLDTGELFF
TRBV7-2	TRBJ1-6	NA	NA	TGTGCCAGCAGCTTATACGCGAACAATTCACCCCTCCACTTT	CASSLYANNSPLHF
TRBV4-2	TRBJ1-3	NA	NA	TGTGCCAGCAGCCAATCGCTTAGCTCTGGAAACACCATATATTTT	CASSQSLSSGNTIYF
TRBV27	TRBJ1-5	NA	NA	TGTGCCAGCGGCGTTAGCCGTTATAGCAATCAGCCCCAGCATTTT	CASGVSRYSNQPQHF
TRBV19	TRBJ1-1	NA	NA	TGTGCCAGTAGTACGACCACAGGGCGAGCTTTCTTT	CASSTTTGRAFF
TRBV28	TRBJ2-1	TRBD2	once	TGTGCCAGCATCCGATCGGGAGGAAGAGAGCAGTTCTTC	CASIRSGGREQFF
TRBV7-2	TRBJ2-4	NA	NA	TGTGCCAGCAGCTTAAGGGGCCTTGAAAACATTCAGTACTTC	CASSLRGLENIQYF
TRBV20-1	TRBJ2-5	TRBD2	NA	TGCAGTGCTAGTCCTACTAGCGGGGTACAAGAGACCCAGTACTTC	CSASPTSGVQETQYF
TRBV5-1	TRBJ2-7	NA	NA	TGCGCCAGCAGCCTTGATTTAGCGGCCTACGAGCAGTACTTC	CASSLDLAAYEQYF
TRBV9	TRBJ2-1	NA	few	TGTGCCAGCAGCGTAGCGTCGGACAGCTCCTACAATGAGCAGTTCTTC	CASSVASDSSYNEQFF
TRBV5-1	TRBJ2-3	TRBD1	NA	TGCGCCAGCAGCTTGGACAGGGGTACAGATACGCAGTATTTT	CASSLDRGTDTQYF
TRBV7-9	TRBJ2-3	NA	NA	TGTGCCAGCAGCGGAGGCAGGACAGATACGCAGTATTTT	CASSGGRTDTQYF
TRBV19	TRBJ1-6	NA	NA	TGTGCCAGTAGTCCCGGACTCGTTATTAATTCACCCCTCCACTTT	CASSPGLVINSPLHF
TRBV5-1	TRBJ1-3	NA	NA	TGCGCCAGCAGCTTGTCTGTCGTCCCCTCTGGAAACACCATATATTTT	CASSLSVVPSGNTIYF
TRBV19	TRBJ1-1	NA	NA	TGTGCCAGTAGTCCCCAGGGAGGGTACACTGAAGCTTTCTTT	CASSPQGGYTEAFF
TRBV19	TRBJ1-5	TRBD1	NA	TGTGCCAGTAGTATGGGCCGGGACAGAGGGAATCAGCCCCAGCATTTT	CASSMGRDRGNQPQHF
TRBV4-3	TRBJ2-2	NA	NA	TGCGCCAGCAGCGAGGACAGGAACACCGGGGAGCTGTTTTTT	CASSEDRNTGELFF
TRBV5-1	TRBJ2-5	TRBD2	once	TGCGCCAGCAGGACTAGCGGCCACGAGACCCAGTACTTC	CASRTSGHETQYF